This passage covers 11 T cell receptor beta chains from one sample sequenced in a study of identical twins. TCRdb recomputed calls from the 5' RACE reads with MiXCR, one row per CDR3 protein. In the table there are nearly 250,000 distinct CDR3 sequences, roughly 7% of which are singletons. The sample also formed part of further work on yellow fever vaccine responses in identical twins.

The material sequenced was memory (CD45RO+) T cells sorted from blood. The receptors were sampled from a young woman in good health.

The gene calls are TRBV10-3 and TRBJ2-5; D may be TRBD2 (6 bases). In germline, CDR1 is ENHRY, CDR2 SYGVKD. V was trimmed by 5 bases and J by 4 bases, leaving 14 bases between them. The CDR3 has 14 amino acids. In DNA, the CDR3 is TGTGCCATCAGTACCGGGACTGGGGGAGAGACCCAGTACTTC. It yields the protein CAISTGTGGETQYF.

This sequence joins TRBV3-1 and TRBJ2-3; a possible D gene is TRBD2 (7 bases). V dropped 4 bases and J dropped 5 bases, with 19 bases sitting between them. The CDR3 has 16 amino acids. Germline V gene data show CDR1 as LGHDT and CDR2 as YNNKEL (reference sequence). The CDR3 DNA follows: TGTGCCAGCAGCCGAGTCGCTAGGGGGGGAGGAGATACGCAGTATTTT. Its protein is CASSRVARGGGDTQYF.

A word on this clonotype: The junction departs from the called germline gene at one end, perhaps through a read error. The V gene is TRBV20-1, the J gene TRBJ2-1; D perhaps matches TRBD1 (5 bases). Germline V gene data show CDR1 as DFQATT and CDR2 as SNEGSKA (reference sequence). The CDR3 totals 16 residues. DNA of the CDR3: TGCTGTGCTAGGGGATTACCTCTTAGCTCCTACAATGAGCAGTTCTTC. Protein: CCARGLPLSSYNEQFF.

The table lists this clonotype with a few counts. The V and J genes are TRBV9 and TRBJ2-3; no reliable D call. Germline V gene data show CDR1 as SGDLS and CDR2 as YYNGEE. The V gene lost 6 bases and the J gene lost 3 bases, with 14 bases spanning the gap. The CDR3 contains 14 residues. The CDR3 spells CASKGEALTDTQYF. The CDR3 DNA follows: TGTGCCAGCAAGGGTGAGGCCCTGACAGATACGCAGTATTTT.

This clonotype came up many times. This CDR3 reads CASSNSNNQPQHF. CDR3 in DNA: TGTGCCAGCAGTAACTCTAACAATCAGCCCCAGCATTTT. This chain joins TRBV2 and TRBJ1-5; D is ambiguous. Deletions cut 5 bases from V and 3 bases from J, with 8 bases between. Germline V gene sequence: CDR1 SNHLY, CDR2 FYNNEI. This CDR3 is built from 13 residues.

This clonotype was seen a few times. CDR3: CASSLASGNTIYF. The CDR3 DNA follows: TGTGCCAGCAGCTTGGCCTCTGGAAACACCATATATTTT. V gene TRBV7-8 combines with J gene TRBJ1-3; D unclear. From germline, CDR1 is SGHVS and CDR2 FQNEAQ. There are 13 residues in the CDR3. V dropped 3 bases and J dropped 0 bases, with 3 bases sitting between them.

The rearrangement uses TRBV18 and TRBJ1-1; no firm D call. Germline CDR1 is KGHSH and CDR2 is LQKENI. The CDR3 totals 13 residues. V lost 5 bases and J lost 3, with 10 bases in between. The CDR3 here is CASSGSGYTEAFF. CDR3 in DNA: TGTGCCAGCTCAGGCTCGGGGTACACTGAAGCTTTCTTT.

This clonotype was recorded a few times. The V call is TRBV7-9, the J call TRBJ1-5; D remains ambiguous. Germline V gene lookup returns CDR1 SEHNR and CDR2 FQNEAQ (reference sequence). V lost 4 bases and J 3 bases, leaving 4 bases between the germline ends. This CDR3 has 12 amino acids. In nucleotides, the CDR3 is TGTGCCAGCAGCTCTAACAATCAGCCCCAGCATTTT. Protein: CASSSNNQPQHF.

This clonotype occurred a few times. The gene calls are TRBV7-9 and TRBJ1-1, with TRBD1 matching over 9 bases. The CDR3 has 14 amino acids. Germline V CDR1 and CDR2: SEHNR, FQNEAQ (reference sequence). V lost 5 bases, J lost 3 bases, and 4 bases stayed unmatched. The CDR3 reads CASSVTGGYTEAFF. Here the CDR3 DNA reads TGTGCCAGCAGCGTGACAGGGGGATACACTGAAGCTTTCTTT.

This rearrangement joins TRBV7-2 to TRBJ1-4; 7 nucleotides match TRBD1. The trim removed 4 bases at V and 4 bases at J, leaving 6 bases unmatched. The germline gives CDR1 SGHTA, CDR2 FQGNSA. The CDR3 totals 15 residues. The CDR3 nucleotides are TGTGCCAGCAGCTGGGGACAGAGACTTAATGAAAAACTGTTTTTT. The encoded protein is CASSWGQRLNEKLFF.

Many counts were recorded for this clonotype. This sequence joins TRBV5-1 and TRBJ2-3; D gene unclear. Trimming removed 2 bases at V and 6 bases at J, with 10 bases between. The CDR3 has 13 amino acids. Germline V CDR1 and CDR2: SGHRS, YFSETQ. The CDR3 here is CASSFSIFDTQYF. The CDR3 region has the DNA TGCGCCAGCAGCTTCTCCATATTCGATACGCAGTATTTT.